This T cell receptor beta chain was observed in a study of T cell repertoires in aging, cancer and after chemotherapy. As regards this clonotype: Its antigen remains unknown. A clone one base away is much larger, so this may be a read error.

Study conclusions and caveats: In healthy donors, age-related TCR diversity loss mainly reflected lost richness. Rebound thymic output was suggested by rising median generation probability during chemotherapy in each cancer cohort. These repertoire data do not allow conclusions about immunological memory after chemotherapy.

Germline CDR1 and CDR2: MNHEY and SVGAGI. The V end was cut by 8 bases, the J end by 5 bases, with 15 bases between. The CDR3 has 14 residues. The template was genomic DNA from peripheral blood, not RNA. A mixed TRB-A/B primer pool amplified rearranged TRB by multiplex touch-down PCR. A single record per CDR3 protein comes from TCRdb applying MiXCR to the multiplex PCR reads. The data contain roughly 1,400 distinct CDR3 sequences, 47% of them singletons. The receptor was isolated from a human donor with a blood cancer. This sequence joins TRBV6-5 and TRBJ2-2; D remains unclear. The sequenced sample consisted of blood. The CDR3 DNA is TGTGCCAGCTCCAGATTTATCCGGACCGGGGAGCTGTTTTTT. It encodes CASSRFIRTGELFF.